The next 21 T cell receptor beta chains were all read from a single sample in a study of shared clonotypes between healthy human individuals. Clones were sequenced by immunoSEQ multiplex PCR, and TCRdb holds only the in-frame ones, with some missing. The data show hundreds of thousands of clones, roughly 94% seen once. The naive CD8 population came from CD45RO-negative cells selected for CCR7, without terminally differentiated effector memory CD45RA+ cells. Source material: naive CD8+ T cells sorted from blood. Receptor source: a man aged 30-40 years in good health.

The CDR3 coding sequence is TGTGCCAGCAGCTTGGAGCCCCCATACAATGAGCAGTTCTTC. The encoded protein is CASSLEPPYNEQFF. This chain joins TRBV5-6 and TRBJ2-1, with D unresolved. Germline CDR1 is SGHDT and CDR2 is YYEEEE. V shed 0 bases and J shed 4 bases, with 8 bases lying between them. The CDR3 loop spans 14 amino acids.

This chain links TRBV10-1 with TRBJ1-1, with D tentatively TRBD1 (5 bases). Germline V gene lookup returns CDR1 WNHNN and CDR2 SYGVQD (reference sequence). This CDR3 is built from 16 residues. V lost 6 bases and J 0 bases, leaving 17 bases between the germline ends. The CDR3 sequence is CASSPGWGGLNTEAFF. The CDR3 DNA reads TGCGCCAGCAGCCCCGGATGGGGGGGGTTGAACACTGAAGCTTTCTTT.

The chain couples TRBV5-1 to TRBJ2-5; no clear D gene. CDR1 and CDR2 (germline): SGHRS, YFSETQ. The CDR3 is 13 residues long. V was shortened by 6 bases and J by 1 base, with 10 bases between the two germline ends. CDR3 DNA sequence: TGCGCCAGCAATAGTGGGGTCCAAGAGACCCAGTACTTC. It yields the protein CASNSGVQETQYF.

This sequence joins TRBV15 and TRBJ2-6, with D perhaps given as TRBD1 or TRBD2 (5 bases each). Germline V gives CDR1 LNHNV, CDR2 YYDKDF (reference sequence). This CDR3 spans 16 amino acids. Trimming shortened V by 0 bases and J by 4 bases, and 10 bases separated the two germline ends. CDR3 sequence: CATSRDLGTGANVLTF. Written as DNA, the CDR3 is TGTGCCACCAGCAGAGATCTAGGGACCGGGGCCAACGTCCTGACTTTC. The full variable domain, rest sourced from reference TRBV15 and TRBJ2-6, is DAMVIQNPRYQVTQFGKPVTLSCSQTLNHNVMYWYQQKSSQAPKLLFHYYDKDFNNEADTPDNFQSRRPNTSFCFLDIRSPGLGDTAMYLCATSRDLGTGANVLTFGAGSRLTVL.

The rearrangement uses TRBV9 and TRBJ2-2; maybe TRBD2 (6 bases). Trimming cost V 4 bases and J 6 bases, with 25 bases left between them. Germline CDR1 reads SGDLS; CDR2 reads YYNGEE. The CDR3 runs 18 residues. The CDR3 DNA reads TGTGCCAGCAGCCCTCCCCTGGGGGGACTGACGGACCCCGGGGAGCTGTTTTTT. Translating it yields CASSPPLGGLTDPGELFF. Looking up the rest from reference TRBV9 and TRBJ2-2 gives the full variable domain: DSGVTQTPKHLITATGQRVTLRCSPRSGDLSVYWYQQSLDQGLQFLIQYYNGEERAKGNILERFSAQQFPDLHSELNLSSLELGDSALYFCASSPPLGGLTDPGELFFGEGSRLTVL.

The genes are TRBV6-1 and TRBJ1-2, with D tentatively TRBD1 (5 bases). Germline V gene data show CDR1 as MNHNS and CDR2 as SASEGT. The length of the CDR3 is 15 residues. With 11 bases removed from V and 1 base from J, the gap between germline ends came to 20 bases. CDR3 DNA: TGTGCCTCCCGAGTTTCGGTCAGGGTTAACTATGGCTACACCTTC. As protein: CASRVSVRVNYGYTF.

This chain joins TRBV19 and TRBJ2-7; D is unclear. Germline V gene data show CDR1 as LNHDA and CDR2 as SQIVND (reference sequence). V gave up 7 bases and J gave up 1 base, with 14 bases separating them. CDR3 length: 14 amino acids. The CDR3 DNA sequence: TGTGCCAGTACCCCGGCGGCTGGATCCTACGAGCAGTACTTC. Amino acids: CASTPAAGSYEQYF.

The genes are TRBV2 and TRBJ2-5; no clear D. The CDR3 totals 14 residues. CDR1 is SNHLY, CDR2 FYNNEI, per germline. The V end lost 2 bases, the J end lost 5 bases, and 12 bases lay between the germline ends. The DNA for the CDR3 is TGTGCCAGCAGTGAAAGGTCCCGTGCGGAGACCCAGTACTTC. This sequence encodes CASSERSRAETQYF.

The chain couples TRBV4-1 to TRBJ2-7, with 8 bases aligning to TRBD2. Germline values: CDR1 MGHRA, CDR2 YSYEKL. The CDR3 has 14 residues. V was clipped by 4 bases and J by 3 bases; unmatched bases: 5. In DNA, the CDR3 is TGCGCCAGCAGCCCCCCTAGCGGGTACTACGAGCAGTACTTC. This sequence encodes CASSPPSGYYEQYF.

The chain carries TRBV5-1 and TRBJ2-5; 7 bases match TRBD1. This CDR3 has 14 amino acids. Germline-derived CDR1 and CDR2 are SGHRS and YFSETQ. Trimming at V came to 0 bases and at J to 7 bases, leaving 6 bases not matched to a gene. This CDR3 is CASSLVGQEATQYF. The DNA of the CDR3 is TGCGCCAGCAGCTTGGTCGGACAGGAAGCGACCCAGTACTTC. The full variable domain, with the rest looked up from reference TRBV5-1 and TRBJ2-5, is KAGVTQTPRYLIKTRGQQVTLSCSPISGHRSVSWYQQTPGQGLQFLFEYFSETQRNKGNFPGRFSGRQFSNSRSEMNVSTLELGDSALYLCASSLVGQEATQYFGPGTRLLVL.

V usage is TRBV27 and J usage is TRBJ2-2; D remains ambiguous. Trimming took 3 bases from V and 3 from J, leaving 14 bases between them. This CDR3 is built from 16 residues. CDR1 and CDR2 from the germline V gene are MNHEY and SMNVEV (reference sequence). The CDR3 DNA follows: TGTGCCAGCAGTTTTAATCTGGGTCATGACACCGGGGAGCTGTTTTTT. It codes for CASSFNLGHDTGELFF.

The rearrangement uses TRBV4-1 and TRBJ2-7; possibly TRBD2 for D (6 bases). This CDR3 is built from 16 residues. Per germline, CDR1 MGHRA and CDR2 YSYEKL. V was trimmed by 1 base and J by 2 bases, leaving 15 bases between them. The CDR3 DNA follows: TGCGCCAGCAGCCAAGTTCGGGCTAGCGATACCTACGAGCAGTACTTC. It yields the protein CASSQVRASDTYEQYF.

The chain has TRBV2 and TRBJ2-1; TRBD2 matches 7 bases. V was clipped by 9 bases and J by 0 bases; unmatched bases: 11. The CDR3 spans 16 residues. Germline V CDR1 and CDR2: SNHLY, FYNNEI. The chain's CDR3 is CARESLAERSYNEQFF. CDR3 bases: TGTGCCAGAGAATCTCTAGCGGAACGCTCCTACAATGAGCAGTTCTTC.

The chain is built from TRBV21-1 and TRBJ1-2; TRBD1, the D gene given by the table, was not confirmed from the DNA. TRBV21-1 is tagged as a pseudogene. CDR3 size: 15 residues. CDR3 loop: CASGNRVQVSLGYTF. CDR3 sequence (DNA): TGTGCCAGCGGGAACAGGGTGCAAGTATCGCTGGGCTACACCTTC.

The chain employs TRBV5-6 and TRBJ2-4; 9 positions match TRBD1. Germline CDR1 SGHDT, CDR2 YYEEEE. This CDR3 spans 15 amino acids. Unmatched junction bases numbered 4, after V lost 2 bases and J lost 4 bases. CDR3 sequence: CASSFTGTGKNIQYF. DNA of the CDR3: TGTGCCAGCAGCTTCACTGGGACAGGGAAAAACATTCAGTACTTC. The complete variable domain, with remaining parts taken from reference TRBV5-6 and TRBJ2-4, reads DAGVTQSPTHLIKTRGQQVTLRCSPKSGHDTVSWYQQALGQGPQFIFQYYEEEERQRGNFPDRFSGHQFPNYSSELNVNALLLGDSALYLCASSFTGTGKNIQYFGAGTRLSVL.

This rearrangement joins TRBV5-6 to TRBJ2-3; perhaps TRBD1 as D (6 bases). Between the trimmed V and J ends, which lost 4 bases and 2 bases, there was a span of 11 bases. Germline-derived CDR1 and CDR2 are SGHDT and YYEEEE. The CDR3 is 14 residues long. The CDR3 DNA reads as TGTGCCAGCAGCCCTCGGACAGACACAGATACGCAGTATTTT. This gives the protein CASSPRTDTDTQYF.

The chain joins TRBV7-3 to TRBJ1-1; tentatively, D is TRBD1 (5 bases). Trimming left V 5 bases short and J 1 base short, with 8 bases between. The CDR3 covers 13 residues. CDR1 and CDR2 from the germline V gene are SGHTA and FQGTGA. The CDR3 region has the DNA TGTGCCAGCAGCCCACAGGAGAACACTGAAGCTTTCTTT. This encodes CASSPQENTEAFF.

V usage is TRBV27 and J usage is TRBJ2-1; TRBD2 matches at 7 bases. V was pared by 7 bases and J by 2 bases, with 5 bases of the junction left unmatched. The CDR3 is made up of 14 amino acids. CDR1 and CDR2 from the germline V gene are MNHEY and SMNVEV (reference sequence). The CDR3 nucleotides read TGTGCCAGCACCCCTGGGGGGGCCTACAATGAGCAGTTCTTC. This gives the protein CASTPGGAYNEQFF.

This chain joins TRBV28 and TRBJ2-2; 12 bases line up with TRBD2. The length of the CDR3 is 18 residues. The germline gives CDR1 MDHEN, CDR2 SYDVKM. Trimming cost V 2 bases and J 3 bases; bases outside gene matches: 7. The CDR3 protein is CASSLLTSGRSYTGELFF. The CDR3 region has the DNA TGTGCCAGCAGTTTACTGACTAGCGGGAGAAGTTACACCGGGGAGCTGTTTTTT.

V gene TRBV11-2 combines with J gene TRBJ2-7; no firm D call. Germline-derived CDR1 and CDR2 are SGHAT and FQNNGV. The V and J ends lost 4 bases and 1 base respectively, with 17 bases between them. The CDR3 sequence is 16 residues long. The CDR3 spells CASSSTTTSSSYEQYF. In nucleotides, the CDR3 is TGTGCCAGCAGCTCCACCACCACCTCCAGTTCCTACGAGCAGTACTTC.

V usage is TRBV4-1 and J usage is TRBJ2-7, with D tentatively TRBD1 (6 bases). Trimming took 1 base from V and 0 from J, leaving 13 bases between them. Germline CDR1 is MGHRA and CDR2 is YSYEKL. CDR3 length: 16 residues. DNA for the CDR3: TGCGCCAGCAGCCAAGCGATGGACAGTAGCTCCTACGAGCAGTACTTC. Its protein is CASSQAMDSSSYEQYF.